This TCR beta chain derives from a study of cytomegalovirus exposure and HLA in healthy donors. A multiplex PCR was run with 60 Vbeta primers and 13 Jbeta primers. Sequenced by immunoSEQ multiplex PCR; TCRdb stores in-frame clones only, minus some. The table shows fewer than 100,000 clones, with 55% to 80% occurring only once. Remarks on this clone: The antigen remains unidentified.

Study conclusions and caveats: A further, later analysis showed that HLA-associated TCR beta chains (compared with equally common others) were more clonally expanded.

The sequence came from a female donor in good health and CMV-seronegative. What was sequenced was PBMCs.

CDR3 sequence (DNA): TGTGCCAGCAGTTCTATCACCGACAGCACTGAAGCTTTCTTT. Its translation is CASSSITDSTEAFF. J is TRBJ1-1 and V is TRBV27, with D possibly being TRBD1 (5 bases). CDR1 and CDR2 (germline): MNHEY, SMNVEV (reference sequence). V lost 4 bases, J lost 4 bases, and 13 bases lay in between. The CDR3 loop spans 14 amino acids.